Below, one T cell receptor (beta chain) is given with its context. Antigen: not known. This entry belongs to a study of cytomegalovirus exposure and HLA in healthy donors. Study information: A prior study identified some 100 million unique TCR beta sequences from around 180 million T cells. Study-level results: Most CMV-associated TCR beta chains were later found to appear HLA-restricted. TCR beta sequences numbering roughly 16,000 were associated with HLA alleles at 0.05 false discovery rate in a later analysis. In an earlier analysis, productive rearrangement rates for most beta V segments clustered near 87% or 30%.

The PCR made use of 60 Vbeta and 13 Jbeta primers. Clones were read by immunoSEQ multiplex PCR, and TCRdb kept only the in-frame ones, dropping some. The top ten clones hold around 2% of a sample with around 180,000 clones, around 82% of them seen once. The ends lost 7 bases at V and 0 bases at J; junction bases unmatched: 5. Germline V gene lookup returns CDR1 MNHEY and CDR2 SVGAGI. The CDR3 consists of 15 residues. The genes are TRBV6-5 and TRBJ1-3, with 8 bases that match TRBD1. Specimen: PBMCs. The receptor comes from a man aged 18 to 29 in good health and CMV-seronegative. CDR3 DNA sequence: TGTGCCAGCACCTCCGACAGGGGCTCTGGAAACACCATATATTTT. Protein product: CASTSDRGSGNTIYF.